A single sample gave rise to the 10 T cell receptor beta chains below, sequenced in a study of blood T cells in healthy people across ages. A J-beta primer mix and a sample-barcoded 5' primer were used in a second PCR of about 7 to 12 cycles. TCRdb reprocessed the 5' RACE reads with MiXCR, giving one entry per CDR3 protein. The repertoire holds 1.5 million to 2 million distinct CDR3 sequences, with roughly 30% as singletons. The material sequenced was blood. All receptors come from a woman aged 25 to 39 in good health.

This clonotype came up once. A much larger clone sits a single nucleotide away, making a read error possible. This chain connects TRBV7-7 to TRBJ2-7, with D possibly matching TRBD1 (5 bases). CDR3 size: 13 residues. Trimming removed 8 bases at V and 6 bases at J, with 17 bases between. Germline CDR1 is SSHAT and CDR2 is FNYEAQ (reference sequence). The CDR3 DNA follows: TGTGCCAGCGGCCCCCAAGGGGAAGGCGAGCAGTACTTC. This encodes CASGPQGEGEQYF. The complete variable domain, with remaining parts taken from reference TRBV7-7 and TRBJ2-7, reads GAGVSQSPRYKVTKRGQDVTLRCDPISSHATLYWYQQALGQGPEFLTYFNYEAQPDKSGLPSDRFSAERPEGSISTLTIQRTEQRDSAMYRCASGPQGEGEQYFGPGTRLTVT.

V usage is TRBV6-5 and J usage is TRBJ2-7; tentatively, D is TRBD2 (6 bases). The germline gives CDR1 MNHEY, CDR2 SVGAGI. This CDR3 contains 16 residues. Trimming pared 0 bases from V and 0 bases from J, leaving 12 bases between. CDR3 sequence reads: CASSYSAVADSYEQYF. The CDR3 nucleotides are TGTGCCAGCAGTTACTCAGCGGTAGCGGACTCCTACGAGCAGTACTTC.

J is TRBJ2-1 and V is TRBV5-1, with 7 bases lining up with TRBD1. Germline V lookup: CDR1 SGHRS, CDR2 YFSETQ. The CDR3 is 15 residues long. V lost 0 bases, J lost 6 bases, and 6 bases stayed unmatched. This chain's CDR3 is CASSLGGGLLNEQFF. For the CDR3, the DNA is TGCGCCAGCAGCTTGGGAGGGGGCCTCCTCAATGAGCAGTTCTTC.

The J gene is TRBJ1-2, the V gene TRBV5-4, with a tentative D call TRBD1 (6 bases). Germline V gene lookup returns CDR1 SGHNT and CDR2 YYREEE (reference sequence). V shed 0 bases and J shed 6 bases, with 21 bases lying between them. This CDR3 is 17 amino acids long. CDR3 in amino acids: CASSLGVVAGDSHGYTF. The CDR3 DNA is TGTGCCAGCAGCTTGGGGGTTGTGGCAGGGGACTCCCATGGCTACACCTTC.

CDR3 region: CASSFGQGVKRNGELFF. CDR3 bases: TGCGCCAGCAGCTTCGGACAGGGGGTTAAGAGGAACGGGGAGCTGTTTTTT. This rearrangement joins TRBV5-1 to TRBJ2-2; 10 nucleotides align to TRBD1. Per germline, CDR1 SGHRS and CDR2 YFSETQ. Losses at the gene ends were 2 bases for V and 7 bases for J; bases not matched to a gene: 11. The CDR3 consists of 17 residues.

J is TRBJ1-1 and V is TRBV9; D possibly corresponds to TRBD1 (6 bases). The CDR3 runs 13 residues. Trimming took off 2 bases at V and 4 bases at J, with 9 bases between the two ends. Germline V gene data show CDR1 as SGDLS and CDR2 as YYNGEE. The CDR3 reads CASSVTGITEAFF. CDR3 bases: TGTGCCAGCAGCGTTACAGGGATCACTGAAGCTTTCTTT.

There are a few counts of this clonotype. The chain recombines TRBV20-1 with TRBJ2-7; TRBD2 might be the D (6 bases). This CDR3 is 11 amino acids long. Per germline, CDR1 DFQATT and CDR2 SNEGSKA (reference sequence). The CDR3 here is CRAQSGYEQYF. CDR3 coding DNA: TGCAGGGCCCAGAGCGGGTACGAGCAGTACTTC.

Of note for this clonotype: Possible read error: a much larger clone is one base away. The CDR3 carries no conserved terminal phenylalanine or tryptophan, so it likely arises from a read error. The chain uses TRBV28 and TRBJ2-5; 7 bases fit TRBD1. The J call is in doubt because the DNA end fits TRBJ2-7 better. In germline, CDR1 is MDHEN, CDR2 SYDVKM. The CDR3 runs 14 residues. The CDR3 bases are TGTGCCAGCAGCGCGACAGGGTACTCCTACGAGCAGTACTGC. It encodes CASSATGYSYEQYC.

As DNA, the CDR3 is TGCGCCAGCAGCTTTTATAGCGGGAGGGACACCGGGGAGCTGTTTTTT. It translates to CASSFYSGRDTGELFF. V usage is TRBV5-1 and J usage is TRBJ2-2; 11 positions match TRBD2. In germline, CDR1 is SGHRS, CDR2 YFSETQ. Losses at the gene ends were 2 bases for V and 3 bases for J; bases not matched to a gene: 3. The CDR3 has 16 residues.

The chain recombines TRBV2 with TRBJ2-3, with D possibly matching TRBD1 (6 bases). This CDR3 has 12 amino acids. Between the trimmed V and J ends, which lost 7 bases and 9 bases, there was a span of 14 bases. Germline values: CDR1 SNHLY, CDR2 FYNNEI. This CDR3 reads CASTRGIRTQYF. The CDR3 coding sequence is TGTGCCAGCACCAGGGGTATCCGGACGCAGTATTTT. The full variable domain, in which reference TRBV2 and TRBJ2-3 provide the parts outside the CDR3, is EPEVTQTPSHQVTQMGQEVILRCVPISNHLYFYWYRQILGQKVEFLVSFYNNEISEKSEIFDDQFSVERPDGSNFTLKIRSTKLEDSAMYFCASTRGIRTQYFGPGTRLTVL.